The clone carrying this TCR beta chain has a handful of counts. Its specificity is unknown. These data are taken from a study of cytomegalovirus exposure and HLA in healthy donors. Study-wide findings and caveats: An analysis that was carried out later associated approximately 17,000 TCR beta sequences with HLA alleles at 0.05 false discovery rate.

It was with 60 Vbeta and 13 Jbeta primers that the PCR ran. Clones were read by immunoSEQ multiplex PCR, and TCRdb kept only the in-frame ones, dropping some. The sample shows more than 90,000 clones, approximately 70% of them seen only once. V lost 1 base and J lost 3, with 6 bases in between. Germline CDR1 and CDR2: SQVTM and ANQGSEA. This CDR3 region has 12 residues. This receptor was identified in a man aged 25-45 years in good health and CMV-seropositive. The specimen sequenced was PBMCs. The chain couples TRBV29-1 to TRBJ2-5, with a tentative D call TRBD1 (5 bases). CDR3 bases: TGCAGCGTTGAAGCAGGGAAAGAGACCCAGTACTTC. Protein: CSVEAGKETQYF. The full variable domain, completed using reference TRBV29-1 and TRBJ2-5, is SAVISQKPSRDICQRGTSLTIQCQVDSQVTMMFWYRQQPGQSLTLIATANQGSEATYESGFVIDKFPISRPNLTFSTLTVSNMSPEDSSIYLCSVEAGKETQYFGPGTRLLVL.